This TCR beta chain comes out of a study of molecular identifiers for immune sequencing clone quantification. Whole-study findings and limits: Over 98% of effector molecules, yet under 1% of naive-cell molecules, were held by clones above 20 RNA copies.

The sorting of naive CD8 T cells used the CD8+CD4-CCR7+CD45RA+ phenotype. V shed 6 bases and J shed 4 bases, with 18 bases lying between them. The germline gives CDR1 MNHEY, CDR2 SMNVEV (reference sequence). This CDR3 has 15 residues. Both previously described methods and listed TCR primers were employed to make bulk TCR libraries. TCRdb re-derived calls from the PCR reads in MiXCR, one entry per CDR3 protein. Of some 650,000 distinct CDR3 sequences in the sample, about 20% are singletons; the top ten hold about 0.9%. Notes on this clonotype: Antigen unknown. A much larger clone is a single base away; this may be a read error.

This receptor was identified in a human donor in good health. Some libraries in this study had Jurkat cell RNA spiked in. V usage is TRBV27 and J usage is TRBJ1-1; D is possibly TRBD1 (6 bases). Material for sequencing was naive CD8+ T cells from blood, with Jurkat cell RNA spiked in. Indicated subset: FACS-sorted CD8+CD4-CCR7+CD45RA+ naive T cells. The CDR3 DNA follows: TGTGCCAGCAGCCGACGGGACGGGGGGCTCACTGAAGCTTTCTTT. Translation: CASSRRDGGLTEAFF.